This is a list of T cell receptor beta chains from one sample in a study of CD8 T cells in Susac syndrome. MiXCR, applied by TCRdb to the immunoSEQ multiplex PCR reads, yields one record per CDR3 protein. The table records 110,000 to 150,000 distinct CDR3 sequences, approximately 96% of them present only once. The sequencing input was CD4+ T cells from PBMCs. The receptors stem from a human donor with Susac syndrome. CDR3s include the opening cysteine and the closing phenylalanine or tryptophan. Each record gives: clone size, V gene, D gene, J gene, CDR3 DNA, CDR3 protein. The D gene is left open where the match is weak. Clone size is stated in some rows and not others, as once, few, many or a class when expanded.

-	TRBV23-1	-	TRBJ1-5	TGCGCCAGCAGTCCCCCCTGTGGGGCAGGACGGCGGGATCAGCCCCAGCATTTT	CASSPPCGAGRRDQPQHF
-	TRBV28	-	TRBJ2-1	TGTGCCAGCAGTCCCCTCAATGAGCAGTTCTTC	CASSPLNEQFF
-	TRBV27	-	TRBJ1-2	TGTGCCAGCAGGGGCCTGAGGGCCGAGAGGGGCTACACCTTC	CASRGLRAERGYTF
once	TRBV28	-	TRBJ1-5	TGTGCCAGCATATACCGGGTTGGCAATCAGCCCCAGCATTTT	CASIYRVGNQPQHF
-	TRBV28	TRBD1	TRBJ1-2	TGTGCCAGCAGATTAGGGACAGGCTCTGGCTACACCTTC	CASRLGTGSGYTF
-	TRBV7-9	-	TRBJ1-6	TGTGCCAGCAGCGAACCCCCGCCCCTCCACTTT	CASSEPPPLHF
-	TRBV4-1	-	TRBJ2-6	TGCGCCAGCAGCCAAGAGGGGTGGGGATTCTCCGTCCTGACTTTC	CASSQEGWGFSVLTF
-	TRBV9	-	TRBJ2-7	TGTGCCAGCAGCGTAGGACCAGCCTACGAGCAGTACTTC	CASSVGPAYEQYF
-	TRBV5-1	-	TRBJ2-1	TGCGCCAGCAGCTTGGGGGACCCATACAATGAGCAGTTCTTC	CASSLGDPYNEQFF
-	TRBV14	TRBD1	TRBJ1-3	TGTGCCAGCAGCCAATGGGACAGTTCCTTCTCTGGAAACACCATATATTTT	CASSQWDSSFSGNTIYF
-	TRBV6-5	-	TRBJ1-1	TGTGCCAGCAGTTACGGGCGCTCGGGGGCTGAAGCTTTCTTT	CASSYGRSGAEAFF
-	TRBV23-1	TRBD1	TRBJ2-7	TGCGCCAGCAGTCGAAAGGGGGACAGCGTTATAGAGCAGTACTTC	CASSRKGDSVIEQYF
-	TRBV5-1	-	TRBJ2-7	TGCGCCAGCAGCTTGCCTAGCGAGAATGAGCAGTACTTC	CASSLPSENEQYF
-	TRBV9	-	TRBJ1-3	TGTGCCAGCAGCGTACAGGGTCGGGCGCCTGGAAACACCATATATTTT	CASSVQGRAPGNTIYF
few	TRBV15	-	TRBJ2-7	TGTGCCACCAGCAGACTCCCCGGTGGGGGGTACGAGCAGTACTTC	CATSRLPGGGYEQYF
once	TRBV3-1	-	TRBJ1-3	TGTGCCAGCAGCGGGACCTCTGGAAACACCATATATTTT	CASSGTSGNTIYF
-	TRBV7-7	-	TRBJ2-5	TGTGCTAGCAGCATTCTTCGGGAGGAGACCCAGTACTTC	CASSILREETQYF
-	TRBV7-2	TRBD1	TRBJ1-2	TGTGCCAGCAGCTGGACAGGGCGGTATGGCTACACCTTC	CASSWTGRYGYTF